The entry below gives a single TCR beta chain sequence along with its context. Its antigen is not known. V was pared by 3 bases and J by 2 bases, with 20 bases between. Germline loops: CDR1 SGHTA, CDR2 FQGNSA. This CDR3 has 17 residues. The data stem from a study of identical twins. Study findings and constraints: Zero-insertion analyses might be partly confounded by invariant T cells like MAIT and iNKT.

TCRdb reanalysed the 5' RACE reads using MiXCR and keeps one entry per CDR3 protein. The sample has fewer than 650,000 distinct CDR3 sequences; 9.6% are singletons. The data were also submitted as part of a second study, on yellow fever vaccine responses in identical twins.

The receptor was derived from a woman in her late teens or twenties in good health. The specimen was PBMCs. The rearrangement uses TRBV7-2 and TRBJ2-7; possibly TRBD1 or TRBD2 for D (6 bases each). The CDR3 DNA follows: TGTGCCAGCAGCTTTAGGACGGGGGTAGGGGGGACCTACGAGCAGTACTTC. Protein sequence: CASSFRTGVGGTYEQYF.